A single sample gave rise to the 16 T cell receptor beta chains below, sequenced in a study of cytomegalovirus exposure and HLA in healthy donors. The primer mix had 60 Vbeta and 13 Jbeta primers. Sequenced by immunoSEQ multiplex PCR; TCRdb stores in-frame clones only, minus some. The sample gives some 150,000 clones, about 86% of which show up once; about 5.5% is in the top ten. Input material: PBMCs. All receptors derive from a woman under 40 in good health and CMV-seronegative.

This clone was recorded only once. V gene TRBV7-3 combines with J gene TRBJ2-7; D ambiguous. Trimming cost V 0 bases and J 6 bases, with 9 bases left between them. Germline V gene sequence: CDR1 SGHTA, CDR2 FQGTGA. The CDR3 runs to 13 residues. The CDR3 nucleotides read TGTGCCAGCAGCTTAACCTCAGGATCCGAGCAGTACTTC. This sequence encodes CASSLTSGSEQYF.

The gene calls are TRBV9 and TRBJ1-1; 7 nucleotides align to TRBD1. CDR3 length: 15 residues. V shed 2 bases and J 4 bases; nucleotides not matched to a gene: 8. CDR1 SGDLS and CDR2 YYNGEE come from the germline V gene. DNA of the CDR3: TGTGCCAGCAGCGTTCTAACAGGGGACTCCACTGAAGCTTTCTTT. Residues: CASSVLTGDSTEAFF.

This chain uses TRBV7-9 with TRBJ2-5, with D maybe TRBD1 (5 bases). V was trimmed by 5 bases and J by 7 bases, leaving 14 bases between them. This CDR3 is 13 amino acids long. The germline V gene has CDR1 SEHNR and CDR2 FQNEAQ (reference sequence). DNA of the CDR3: TGTGCCAGCAGCCCGGATCTTGGGGCGACCCAGTACTTC. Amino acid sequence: CASSPDLGATQYF.

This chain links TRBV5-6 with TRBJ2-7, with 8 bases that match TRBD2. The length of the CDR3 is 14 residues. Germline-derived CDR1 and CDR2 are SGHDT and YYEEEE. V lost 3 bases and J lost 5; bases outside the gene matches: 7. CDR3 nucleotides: TGTGCCAGCAGCTCTGGGACTAGTTTCGACGAGCAGTACTTC. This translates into CASSSGTSFDEQYF.

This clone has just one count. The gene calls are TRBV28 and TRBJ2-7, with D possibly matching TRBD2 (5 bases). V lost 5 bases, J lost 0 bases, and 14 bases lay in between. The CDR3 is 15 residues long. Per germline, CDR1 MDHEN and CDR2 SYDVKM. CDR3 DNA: TGTGCCAGCAGTGGAGCGGAAGCAAGCTCCTACGAGCAGTACTTC. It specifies CASSGAEASSYEQYF.

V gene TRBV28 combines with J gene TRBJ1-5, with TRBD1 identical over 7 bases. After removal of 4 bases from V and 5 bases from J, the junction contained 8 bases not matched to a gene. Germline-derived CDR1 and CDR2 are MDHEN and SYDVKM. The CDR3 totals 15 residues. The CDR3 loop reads CASSSSTGRHQPQHF. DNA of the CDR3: TGTGCCAGCAGTTCATCGACAGGGCGCCATCAGCCCCAGCATTTT.

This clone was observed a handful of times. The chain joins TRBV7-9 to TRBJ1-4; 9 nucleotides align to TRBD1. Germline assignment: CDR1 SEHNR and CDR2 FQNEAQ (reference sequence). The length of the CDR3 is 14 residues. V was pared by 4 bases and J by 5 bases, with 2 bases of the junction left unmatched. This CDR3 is CASSYGQGNEKLFF. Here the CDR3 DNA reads TGTGCCAGCAGCTACGGACAGGGGAATGAAAAACTGTTTTTT.

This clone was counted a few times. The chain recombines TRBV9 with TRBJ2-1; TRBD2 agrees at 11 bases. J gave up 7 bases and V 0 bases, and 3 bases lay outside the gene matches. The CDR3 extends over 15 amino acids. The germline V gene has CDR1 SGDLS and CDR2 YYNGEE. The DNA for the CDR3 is TGTGCCAGCAGCGTAGTTAGCGGGGGGGCGAATGAGCAGTTCTTC. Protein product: CASSVVSGGANEQFF.

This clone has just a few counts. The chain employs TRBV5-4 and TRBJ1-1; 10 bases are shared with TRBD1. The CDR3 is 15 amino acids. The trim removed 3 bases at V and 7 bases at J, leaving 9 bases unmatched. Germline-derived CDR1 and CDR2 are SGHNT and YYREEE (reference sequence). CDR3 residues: CASSSPGTGVDEAFF. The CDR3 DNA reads TGTGCCAGCAGCTCACCGGGGACAGGGGTAGATGAAGCTTTCTTT.

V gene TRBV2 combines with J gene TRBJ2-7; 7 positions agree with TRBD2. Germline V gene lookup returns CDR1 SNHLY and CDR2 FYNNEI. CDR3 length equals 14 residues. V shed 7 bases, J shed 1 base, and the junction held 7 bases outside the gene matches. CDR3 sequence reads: CASTKREGSYEQYF. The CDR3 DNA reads TGTGCCAGCACCAAAAGGGAGGGTTCCTACGAGCAGTACTTC.

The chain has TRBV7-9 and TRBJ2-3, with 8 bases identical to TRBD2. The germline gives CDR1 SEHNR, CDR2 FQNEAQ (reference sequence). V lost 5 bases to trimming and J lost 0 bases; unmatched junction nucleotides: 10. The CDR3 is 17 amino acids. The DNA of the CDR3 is TGTGCCAGCAGCCTAGTCGGTAGCGGGACTAGCACAGATACGCAGTATTTT. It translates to CASSLVGSGTSTDTQYF.

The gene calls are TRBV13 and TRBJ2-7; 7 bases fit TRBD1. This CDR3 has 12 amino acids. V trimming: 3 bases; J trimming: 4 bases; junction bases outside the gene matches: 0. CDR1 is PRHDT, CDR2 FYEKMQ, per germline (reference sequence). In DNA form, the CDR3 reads TGTGCCAGCAGCTTGGGACAGTACGAGCAGTACTTC. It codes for CASSLGQYEQYF. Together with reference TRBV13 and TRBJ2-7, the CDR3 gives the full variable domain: AAGVIQSPRHLIKEKRETATLKCYPIPRHDTVYWYQQGPGQDPQFLISFYEKMQSDKGSIPDRFSAQQFSDYHSELNMSSLELGDSALYFCASSLGQYEQYFGPGTRLTVT.

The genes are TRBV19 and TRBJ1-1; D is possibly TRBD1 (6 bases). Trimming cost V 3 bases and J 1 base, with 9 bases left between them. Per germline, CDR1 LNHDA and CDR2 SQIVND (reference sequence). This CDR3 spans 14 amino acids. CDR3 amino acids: CASSIGQTNTEAFF. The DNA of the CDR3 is TGTGCCAGTAGTATCGGACAGACGAACACTGAAGCTTTCTTT.

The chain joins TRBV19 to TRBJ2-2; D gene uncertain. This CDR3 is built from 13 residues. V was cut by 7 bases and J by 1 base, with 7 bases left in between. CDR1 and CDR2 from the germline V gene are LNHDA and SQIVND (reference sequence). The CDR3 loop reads CASTRVNTGELFF. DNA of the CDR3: TGTGCCAGTACCCGGGTGAACACCGGGGAGCTGTTTTTT.

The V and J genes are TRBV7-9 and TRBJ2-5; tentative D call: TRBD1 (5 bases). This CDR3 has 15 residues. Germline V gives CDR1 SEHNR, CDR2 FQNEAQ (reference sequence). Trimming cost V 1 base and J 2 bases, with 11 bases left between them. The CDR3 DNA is TGTGCCAGCAGCTTAGTTGGCAGGGCACAAGAGACCCAGTACTTC. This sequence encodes CASSLVGRAQETQYF.

This CDR3 reads CASSRSGGHQETQYF. CDR3 sequence (DNA): TGTGCCAGCAGCCGTAGCGGGGGGCATCAAGAGACCCAGTACTTC. The chain uses TRBV27 and TRBJ2-5; 10 bases line up with TRBD2. The germline V gene encodes CDR1 MNHEY and CDR2 SMNVEV (reference sequence). CDR3 length equals 15 residues. After removal of 6 bases from V and 2 bases from J, the junction contained 6 bases not matched to a gene.